This T cell receptor (beta chain) originates from a study of CD8 T cells in ankylosing spondylitis. Whole-study findings and limits: Made up of about eight highly homologous variants, a TCR beta motif appeared characteristic of ankylosing spondylitis blood. Reportedly, matched ankylosing spondylitis synovial fluid was significantly enriched for disease-linked clones.

TCRdb re-analysed the 5' RACE reads in MiXCR, keeping a single row per CDR3 protein. The sample consists of under 850,000 distinct CDR3 sequences, 15% to 20% of them appearing once. Germline assignment: CDR1 SGHTA and CDR2 FQGNSA. CDR3 length: 16 residues. Unmatched junction bases numbered 7, after V lost 5 bases and J lost 1 base. As for this clonotype: The antigen is unknown.

The TCR was taken from a male donor with ankylosing spondylitis. Sequenced: blood, either unsorted or a sorted T cell fraction (not recorded which). The chain carries TRBV7-2 and TRBJ2-1; 8 bases map to TRBD2. CDR3: CASSPTSGASYNEQFF. Here the CDR3 DNA reads TGTGCCAGCAGCCCAACTAGCGGAGCGTCCTACAATGAGCAGTTCTTC.